This T cell receptor beta chain comes out of a study of blood T cell repertoires in COVID-19. Looking at the study overall: Whether acute or convalescent, the COVID-19 samples came from the United States, Italy and Spain. From T cells, B-cell-depleted T cells, or PBMCs came the material, which was cDNA or gDNA.

On this clone: Other DNA sequences in the sample encode the same CDR3.

There are 12 residues in the CDR3. The germline CDR1 and CDR2 sequences are MDHEN and SYDVKM. Trimming cost V 6 bases and J 2 bases, with 5 bases left between them. The authors' processing: For nucleated cells, counts were estimated from reference gene primer amplification. Assay: immunoSEQ multiplex PCR; the TCRdb copy retains only in-frame clones and omits some. V, J and clone size are those of that table, while D and trimming were read from the DNA. The sample has over 150,000 clones; around 90% are singletons. The chain couples TRBV28 to TRBJ1-5; D may be TRBD1 (5 bases). The sequencing input was peripheral blood. This receptor was obtained from an older woman who had recovered from COVID-19. The CDR3 reads CASRGGNQPQHF. For the CDR3, the DNA is TGTGCCAGCAGAGGGGGCAATCAGCCCCAGCATTTT. Drawing the rest from reference TRBV28 and TRBJ1-5, the complete variable domain is DVKVTQSSRYLVKRTGEKVFLECVQDMDHENMFWYRQDPGLGLRLIYFSYDVKMKEKGDIPEGYSVSREKKERFSLILESASTNQTSMYLCASRGGNQPQHFGDGTRLSIL.